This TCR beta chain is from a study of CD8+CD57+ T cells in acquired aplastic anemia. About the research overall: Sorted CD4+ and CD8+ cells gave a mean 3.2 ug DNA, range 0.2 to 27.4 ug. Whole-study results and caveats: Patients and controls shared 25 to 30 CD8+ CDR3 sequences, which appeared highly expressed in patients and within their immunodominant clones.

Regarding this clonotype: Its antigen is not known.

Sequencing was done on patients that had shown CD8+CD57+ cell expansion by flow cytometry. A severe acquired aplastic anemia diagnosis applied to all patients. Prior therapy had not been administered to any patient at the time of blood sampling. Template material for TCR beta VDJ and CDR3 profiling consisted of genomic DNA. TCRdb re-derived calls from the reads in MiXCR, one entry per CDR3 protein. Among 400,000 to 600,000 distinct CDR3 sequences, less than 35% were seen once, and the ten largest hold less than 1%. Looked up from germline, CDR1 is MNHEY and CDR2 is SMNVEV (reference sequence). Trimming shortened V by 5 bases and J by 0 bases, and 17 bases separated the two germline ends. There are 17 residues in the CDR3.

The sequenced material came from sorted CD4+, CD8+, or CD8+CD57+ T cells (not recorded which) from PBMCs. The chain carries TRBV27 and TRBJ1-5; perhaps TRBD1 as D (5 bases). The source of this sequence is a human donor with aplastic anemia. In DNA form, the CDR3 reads TGTGCCAGCAGTCCCCGGACGGGGGTCTATAGCAATCAGCCCCAGCATTTT. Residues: CASSPRTGVYSNQPQHF.